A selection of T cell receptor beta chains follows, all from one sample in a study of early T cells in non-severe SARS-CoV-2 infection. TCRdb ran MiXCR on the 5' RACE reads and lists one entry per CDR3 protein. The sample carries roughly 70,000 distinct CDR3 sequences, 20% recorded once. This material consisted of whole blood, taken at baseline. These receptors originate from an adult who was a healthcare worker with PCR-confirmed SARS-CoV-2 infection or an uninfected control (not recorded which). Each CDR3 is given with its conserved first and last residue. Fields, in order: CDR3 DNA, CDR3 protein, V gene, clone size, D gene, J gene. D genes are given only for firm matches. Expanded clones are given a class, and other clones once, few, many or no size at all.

cdr3_nt: TGTGCCAGCAGTCTAGCGTTTAAAGAGACCCAGTACTTC; cdr3_aa: CASSLAFKETQYF; v_call: TRBV7-8; clone_size: .; d_call: .; j_call: TRBJ2-5
cdr3_nt: TGTGCCAGCAGTAGGGTCACCGGGGAGCTGTTTTTT; cdr3_aa: CASSRVTGELFF; v_call: TRBV6-5; clone_size: .; d_call: .; j_call: TRBJ2-2
cdr3_nt: TGCAGCGTGGACGGGGGACAGGTCAATGAGCAGTTCTTC; cdr3_aa: CSVDGGQVNEQFF; v_call: TRBV29-1; clone_size: .; d_call: TRBD1; j_call: TRBJ2-1
cdr3_nt: TGTGCCAGCAGTTACTCCGGCGGGGGTGAGCAGTTCTTC; cdr3_aa: CASSYSGGGEQFF; v_call: TRBV6-5; clone_size: few; d_call: TRBD2; j_call: TRBJ2-1
cdr3_nt: TGTGCCAGCAGCCTATGGACAGAAAGGAGCTATGGCTACACCTTC; cdr3_aa: CASSLWTERSYGYTF; v_call: TRBV13; clone_size: .; d_call: .; j_call: TRBJ1-2
cdr3_nt: TGCGCCAGCAGTCCCCCGGGACAGAACACTGAAGCTTTCTTT; cdr3_aa: CASSPPGQNTEAFF; v_call: TRBV23-1; clone_size: many; d_call: .; j_call: TRBJ1-1
cdr3_nt: TGTGCCTGGTCCGGGACTTCCTACGAGCAGTACTTC; cdr3_aa: CAWSGTSYEQYF; v_call: TRBV30; clone_size: many; d_call: .; j_call: TRBJ2-7
cdr3_nt: TGCGCCAGCAGCCCTCAGGGCAGGGGTGAAAAACTGTTTTTT; cdr3_aa: CASSPQGRGEKLFF; v_call: TRBV5-1; clone_size: few; d_call: .; j_call: TRBJ1-4
cdr3_nt: TGTGCCAGCAGCCCTTCAGCGGGGGGCCGGGGCATTCAGTACTTC; cdr3_aa: CASSPSAGGRGIQYF; v_call: TRBV3-1; clone_size: few; d_call: TRBD2; j_call: TRBJ2-4
cdr3_nt: TGTGCCACCAGTGACGGCAACTATGGCTACACCTTC; cdr3_aa: CATSDGNYGYTF; v_call: TRBV24-1; clone_size: .; d_call: .; j_call: TRBJ1-2
cdr3_nt: TGTGCCAGCTCACCGGGGACAGTCCAAGAGACCCAGTACTTC; cdr3_aa: CASSPGTVQETQYF; v_call: TRBV18; clone_size: few; d_call: TRBD1; j_call: TRBJ2-5
cdr3_nt: TGTGCCAGCAGACCCGACAGGGTCGGGAACGAGCAGTACTTC; cdr3_aa: CASRPDRVGNEQYF; v_call: TRBV5-4; clone_size: few; d_call: TRBD1; j_call: TRBJ2-7
cdr3_nt: TGCGCCAGCAGCATACAGGATCCGAGAACCGGGGAGCTGTTTTTT; cdr3_aa: CASSIQDPRTGELFF; v_call: TRBV5-1; clone_size: few; d_call: .; j_call: TRBJ2-2
cdr3_nt: TGTGCCAGCAGCTTACCACAGACGAACACCGGGGAGCTGTTTTTT; cdr3_aa: CASSLPQTNTGELFF; v_call: TRBV7-6; clone_size: .; d_call: .; j_call: TRBJ2-2
cdr3_nt: TGCGCCAGCAGCCAACCCTCAGGGAGAGGGGGGGCCGACAATGAGCAGTTCTTC; cdr3_aa: CASSQPSGRGGADNEQFF; v_call: TRBV4-1; clone_size: few; d_call: .; j_call: TRBJ2-1
cdr3_nt: TGTGCCAGCAGCTTGGCCGGACAGGTAGCTGAGCAGTTCTTC; cdr3_aa: CASSLAGQVAEQFF; v_call: TRBV5-5; clone_size: .; d_call: TRBD1; j_call: TRBJ2-1
cdr3_nt: TGTGCCAGCAGCTTCGGGGGTCAGGTCACAGATACGCAGTATTTT; cdr3_aa: CASSFGGQVTDTQYF; v_call: TRBV7-9; clone_size: few; d_call: .; j_call: TRBJ2-3
cdr3_nt: TGTGCCAGCAGCTTAGACGAGGGGCGGACTGAAGTTTTCTTT; cdr3_aa: CASSLDEGRTEVFF; v_call: TRBV7-8; clone_size: many; d_call: .; j_call: TRBJ1-1
cdr3_nt: TGTGCCAGCAGCTTCGATCTGAACACTGAAGCTTTCTTT; cdr3_aa: CASSFDLNTEAFF; v_call: TRBV5-4; clone_size: many; d_call: .; j_call: TRBJ1-1
cdr3_nt: TGCAGTGCGAGACTTGGCGGGGCTACTGTGGGGGAGCTGTTTTTT; cdr3_aa: CSARLGGATVGELFF; v_call: TRBV20-1; clone_size: .; d_call: .; j_call: TRBJ2-2
cdr3_nt: TGTGCCAGCAGACAGGGTCCGATCTATGGCTACACCTTC; cdr3_aa: CASRQGPIYGYTF; v_call: TRBV3-1; clone_size: few; d_call: .; j_call: TRBJ1-2
cdr3_nt: TGTGCCAGTAGTCTAGAGGACAGCACAGATACGCAGTATTTT; cdr3_aa: CASSLEDSTDTQYF; v_call: TRBV19; clone_size: .; d_call: .; j_call: TRBJ2-3
cdr3_nt: TGCGCCAGCAGCCAAGCTCTCCCGAACACTGAAGCTTTCTTT; cdr3_aa: CASSQALPNTEAFF; v_call: TRBV4-1; clone_size: .; d_call: .; j_call: TRBJ1-1
cdr3_nt: TGTGCCATCAGTGAGAGGACGGGGAACCAAGAGACCCAGTACTTC; cdr3_aa: CAISERTGNQETQYF; v_call: TRBV10-3; clone_size: .; d_call: .; j_call: TRBJ2-5
cdr3_nt: TGTGCCAGCAGCCGTGGCTCCCGGGGTGAGCAGTTCTTC; cdr3_aa: CASSRGSRGEQFF; v_call: TRBV14; clone_size: .; d_call: .; j_call: TRBJ2-1
cdr3_nt: TGTGCCAGCAGCCCCCCAGCGCGGACTGAAGCTTTCTTT; cdr3_aa: CASSPPARTEAFF; v_call: TRBV7-9; clone_size: few; d_call: .; j_call: TRBJ1-1
cdr3_nt: TGTGCCAGTAGTATCCTAGGTCGAGCGGCCGGGGAGCTGTTTTTT; cdr3_aa: CASSILGRAAGELFF; v_call: TRBV19; clone_size: few; d_call: .; j_call: TRBJ2-2
cdr3_nt: TGCAGTGCTAGACCTGAGGGGTACAATGAGCAGTTCTTC; cdr3_aa: CSARPEGYNEQFF; v_call: TRBV20-1; clone_size: many; d_call: .; j_call: TRBJ2-1
cdr3_nt: TGTGCCAGCAGCCAGATGGGGGAGACCCAGTACTTC; cdr3_aa: CASSQMGETQYF; v_call: TRBV3-1; clone_size: .; d_call: .; j_call: TRBJ2-5
cdr3_nt: TGTGCCAGCAGTTACTCGAACGAGGGGGCCGAGTTGGAGCTGTTTTTT; cdr3_aa: CASSYSNEGAELELFF; v_call: TRBV6-6; clone_size: few; d_call: TRBD1; j_call: TRBJ2-2
cdr3_nt: TGTGCCAGCAGCCTTGCAGGGGTTGGAACTTTCTTT; cdr3_aa: CASSLAGVGTFF; v_call: TRBV7-9; clone_size: many; d_call: .; j_call: TRBJ1-1
cdr3_nt: TGCAGCGTTGCGGTAGCGCCACAAGAGACCCAGTACTTC; cdr3_aa: CSVAVAPQETQYF; v_call: TRBV29-1; clone_size: .; d_call: .; j_call: TRBJ2-5
cdr3_nt: TGTGCCAGCAGCACAAGAAACTATGGCTACACCTTC; cdr3_aa: CASSTRNYGYTF; v_call: TRBV7-2; clone_size: few; d_call: .; j_call: TRBJ1-2
cdr3_nt: TGCAGCACGACCGTGGGGGTGAGCACAGATACGCAGTATTTT; cdr3_aa: CSTTVGVSTDTQYF; v_call: TRBV29-1; clone_size: .; d_call: .; j_call: TRBJ2-3
cdr3_nt: TGTGCCAGCAGCCCCTTAGGAGGGGGCTTATACGAGCAGTACTTC; cdr3_aa: CASSPLGGGLYEQYF; v_call: TRBV3-1; clone_size: .; d_call: .; j_call: TRBJ2-7
cdr3_nt: TGTGCCAGCAGTGAAGTCTACCTCAATTCACCCCTCCACTTT; cdr3_aa: CASSEVYLNSPLHF; v_call: TRBV25-1; clone_size: few; d_call: .; j_call: TRBJ1-6
cdr3_nt: TGTGCCAGCAGCTTAGATCCGAACACTGAAGCTTTCTTT; cdr3_aa: CASSLDPNTEAFF; v_call: TRBV7-9; clone_size: many; d_call: .; j_call: TRBJ1-1
cdr3_nt: TGTGCCAGCAGCTTAGACTATGGGGGTGGAAACGAGCAGTACTTC; cdr3_aa: CASSLDYGGGNEQYF; v_call: TRBV7-9; clone_size: few; d_call: .; j_call: TRBJ2-7
cdr3_nt: TGTGCCAGCAGCTCCTCCAGAAGTTACACTGAAGCTTTCTTT; cdr3_aa: CASSSSRSYTEAFF; v_call: TRBV7-9; clone_size: few; d_call: .; j_call: TRBJ1-1
cdr3_nt: TGCGCCAGCAGCTTGGTGGGCCGTTCACCCCTCCACTTT; cdr3_aa: CASSLVGRSPLHF; v_call: TRBV5-1; clone_size: .; d_call: .; j_call: TRBJ1-6
cdr3_nt: TGTGCCAGCAGCTTAGGAAGCGGGGGGGCCACAGATACGCAGTATTTT; cdr3_aa: CASSLGSGGATDTQYF; v_call: TRBV7-9; clone_size: .; d_call: TRBD2; j_call: TRBJ2-3
cdr3_nt: TGCGCCAGCAGCTCGACAGGGCCGAACACTGAAGCTTTCTTT; cdr3_aa: CASSSTGPNTEAFF; v_call: TRBV5-1; clone_size: .; d_call: TRBD1; j_call: TRBJ1-1
cdr3_nt: TGCGCCAGCAGCTTGGGCCCCGGGACAGGGGGCCCAGATACGCAGTATTTT; cdr3_aa: CASSLGPGTGGPDTQYF; v_call: TRBV5-1; clone_size: .; d_call: TRBD1; j_call: TRBJ2-3
cdr3_nt: TGCGCCAGCAGCTTGGAAGCAGGGGGCGGGCAGCCCCAGCATTTT; cdr3_aa: CASSLEAGGGQPQHF; v_call: TRBV5-1; clone_size: .; d_call: TRBD1; j_call: TRBJ1-5
cdr3_nt: TGTGCCAGCAGCTTAGAATGGACTAACACCGGGGAGCTGTTTTTT; cdr3_aa: CASSLEWTNTGELFF; v_call: TRBV7-6; clone_size: few; d_call: .; j_call: TRBJ2-2
cdr3_nt: TGTGCCAGCAGCTTTTCTGAGAGCGGCTATGGCTACACCTTC; cdr3_aa: CASSFSESGYGYTF; v_call: TRBV7-9; clone_size: .; d_call: .; j_call: TRBJ1-2
cdr3_nt: TGTGCCAGCAGTGAAGTGGGGGGGGCCGGAGAAGAGACCCAGTACTTC; cdr3_aa: CASSEVGGAGEETQYF; v_call: TRBV2; clone_size: .; d_call: .; j_call: TRBJ2-5
cdr3_nt: TGTGCCACCCGGGACCCAAACACCGGGGAGCTGTTTTTT; cdr3_aa: CATRDPNTGELFF; v_call: TRBV24-1; clone_size: few; d_call: .; j_call: TRBJ2-2
cdr3_nt: TGTGCCAGCAGCATTGTGGGAACTGAAGCTTTCTTT; cdr3_aa: CASSIVGTEAFF; v_call: TRBV5-6; clone_size: .; d_call: .; j_call: TRBJ1-1
cdr3_nt: TGTGCCAGCTCACCACAGGGGGCAAGTTATGGCTACACCTTC; cdr3_aa: CASSPQGASYGYTF; v_call: TRBV18; clone_size: few; d_call: TRBD1; j_call: TRBJ1-2
cdr3_nt: TGTGCCAGCAGCCGAGGGGATACGCAGTATTTT; cdr3_aa: CASSRGDTQYF; v_call: TRBV16; clone_size: many; d_call: .; j_call: TRBJ2-3
cdr3_nt: TGCAGTGCTCCGATAGCGGGGGGGCCGTTGGATACAGATACGCAGTATTTT; cdr3_aa: CSAPIAGGPLDTDTQYF; v_call: TRBV20-1; clone_size: few; d_call: TRBD2; j_call: TRBJ2-3
cdr3_nt: TGTGCCAGCAGCCCCATCTGGGGAAAAGGGGGAAACACCATATATTTT; cdr3_aa: CASSPIWGKGGNTIYF; v_call: TRBV7-2; clone_size: many; d_call: .; j_call: TRBJ1-3
cdr3_nt: TGTGCCAGCAGCCCGGGGGGGACCACGAGTTCACCCCTCCACTTT; cdr3_aa: CASSPGGTTSSPLHF; v_call: TRBV5-6; clone_size: .; d_call: .; j_call: TRBJ1-6
cdr3_nt: TGCAGCGTTGTGTTGCAGCCGGGGGGGGAGCAGTACTTC; cdr3_aa: CSVVLQPGGEQYF; v_call: TRBV29-1; clone_size: .; d_call: TRBD2; j_call: TRBJ2-7
cdr3_nt: TGTGCCAGCAGTTACTCTGTACAGTCGCAAAATTCACCCCTCCACTTT; cdr3_aa: CASSYSVQSQNSPLHF; v_call: TRBV6-5; clone_size: .; d_call: .; j_call: TRBJ1-6
cdr3_nt: TGTGCCAGCAGCTTCTCAGGTCAGAGCCATGAGCAGTTCTTC; cdr3_aa: CASSFSGQSHEQFF; v_call: TRBV7-9; clone_size: many; d_call: .; j_call: TRBJ2-1
cdr3_nt: TGCGCCAGCACCGAGGACAACAATAATTCACCCCTCCACTTT; cdr3_aa: CASTEDNNNSPLHF; v_call: TRBV5-1; clone_size: .; d_call: .; j_call: TRBJ1-6